This T cell receptor (beta chain) was retrieved from a study of T cells in Graves' hyperthyroidism and ophthalmopathy. Study observations and caveats: Clonotypes that were expanded in thyroid above 0.001 mostly appeared in blood too. A 13 V-J signature model discriminated ophthalmopathy versus stable hyperthyroidism.

Uncontrolled infection, other autoimmune disease, pregnancy and lactation each barred patients from inclusion. PBMCs stemmed from approximately 9.1 ml fresh peripheral blood. From germline, CDR1 is MRHNA and CDR2 SNTAGT. J was trimmed by 11 bases and V by 6 bases; bases with no gene match: 13. The CDR3 runs to 14 residues. Of note for this clonotype: The antigen remains unidentified.

RNA transcripts served as the template for amplifying TCR beta CDR3 regions. First-round RT-PCR of the TCR CDR3 relied on the HTBI primer set. Using its own MiXCR run on the multiplex PCR reads, TCRdb lists one record per CDR3 protein. The sample lists around 500,000 distinct CDR3 sequences, about 15% occurring once. Sequencing input: blood. This TCR was recovered from a woman between 18 and 29 years old with Graves' hyperthyroidism. This sequence joins TRBV6-4 and TRBJ1-1, with TRBD1 matching over 9 bases. The CDR3 loop is CASSPGQGSALAFF. The CDR3 bases are TGTGCCAGCAGCCCGGGACAGGGATCGGCTTTGGCTTTCTTT.